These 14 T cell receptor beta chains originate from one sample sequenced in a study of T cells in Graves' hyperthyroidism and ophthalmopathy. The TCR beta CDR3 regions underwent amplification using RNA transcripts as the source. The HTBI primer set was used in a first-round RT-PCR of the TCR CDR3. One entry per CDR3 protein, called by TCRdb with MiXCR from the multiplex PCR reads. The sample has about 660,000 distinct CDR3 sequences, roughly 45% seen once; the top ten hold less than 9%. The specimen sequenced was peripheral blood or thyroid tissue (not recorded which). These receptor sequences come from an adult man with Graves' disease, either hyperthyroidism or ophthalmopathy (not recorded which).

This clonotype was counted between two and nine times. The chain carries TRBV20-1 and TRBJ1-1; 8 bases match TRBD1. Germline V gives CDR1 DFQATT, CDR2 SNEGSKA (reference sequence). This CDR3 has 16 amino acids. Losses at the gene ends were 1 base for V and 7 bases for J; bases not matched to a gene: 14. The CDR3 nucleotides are TGCAGTGCTAGAGTGGGTCGGGACAGGCATTCCGATGAAGCTTTCTTT. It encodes CSARVGRDRHSDEAFF.

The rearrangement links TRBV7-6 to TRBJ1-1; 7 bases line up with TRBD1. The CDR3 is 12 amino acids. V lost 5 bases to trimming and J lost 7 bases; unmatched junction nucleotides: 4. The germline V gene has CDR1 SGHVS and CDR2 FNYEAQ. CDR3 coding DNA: TGTGCCAGCAGCCGACAGGGTGGTGAAGCTTTCTTT. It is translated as CASSRQGGEAFF.

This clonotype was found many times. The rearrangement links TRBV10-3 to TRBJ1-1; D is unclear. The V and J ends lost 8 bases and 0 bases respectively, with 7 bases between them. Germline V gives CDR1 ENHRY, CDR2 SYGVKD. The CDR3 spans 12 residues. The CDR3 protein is CAIRQLNTEAFF. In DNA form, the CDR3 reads TGTGCCATCCGTCAGTTGAACACTGAAGCTTTCTTT.

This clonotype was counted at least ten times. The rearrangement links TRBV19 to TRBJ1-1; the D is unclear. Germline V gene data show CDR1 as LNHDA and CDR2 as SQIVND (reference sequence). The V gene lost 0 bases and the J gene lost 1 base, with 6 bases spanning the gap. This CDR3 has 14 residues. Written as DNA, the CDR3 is TGTGCCAGTAGTATAGATGGCAGGAACACTGAAGCTTTCTTT. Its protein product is CASSIDGRNTEAFF.

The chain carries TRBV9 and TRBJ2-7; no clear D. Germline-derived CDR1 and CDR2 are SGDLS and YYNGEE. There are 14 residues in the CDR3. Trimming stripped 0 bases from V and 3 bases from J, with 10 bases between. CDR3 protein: CASSVEAQNYEQYF. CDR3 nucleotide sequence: TGTGCCAGCAGCGTAGAGGCCCAGAACTACGAGCAGTACTTC.

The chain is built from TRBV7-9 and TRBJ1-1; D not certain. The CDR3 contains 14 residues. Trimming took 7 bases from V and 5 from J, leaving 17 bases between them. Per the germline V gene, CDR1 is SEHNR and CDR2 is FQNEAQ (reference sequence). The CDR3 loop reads CASNSAPGRTEAFF. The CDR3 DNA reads TGTGCCAGCAACTCTGCCCCCGGGCGGACTGAAGCTTTCTTT.

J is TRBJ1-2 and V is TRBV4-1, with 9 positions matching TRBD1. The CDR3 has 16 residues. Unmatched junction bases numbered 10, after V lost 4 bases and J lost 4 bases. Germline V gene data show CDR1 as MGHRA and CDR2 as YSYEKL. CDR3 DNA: TGCGCCAGCAGCCTGTATACAGGGGGCGCAGGCTATGGCTACACCTTC. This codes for CASSLYTGGAGYGYTF.

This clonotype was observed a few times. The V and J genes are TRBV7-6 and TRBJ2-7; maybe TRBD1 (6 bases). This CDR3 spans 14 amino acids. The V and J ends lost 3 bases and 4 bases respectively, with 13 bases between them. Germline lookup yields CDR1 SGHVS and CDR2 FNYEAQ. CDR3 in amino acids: CASSLSQGSYEQYF. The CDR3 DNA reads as TGTGCCAGCAGCTTGTCACAGGGTTCGTACGAGCAGTACTTC.

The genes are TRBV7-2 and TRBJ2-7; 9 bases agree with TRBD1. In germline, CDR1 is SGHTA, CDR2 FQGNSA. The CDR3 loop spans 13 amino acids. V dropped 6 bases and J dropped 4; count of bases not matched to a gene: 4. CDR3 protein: CASRRDRAYEQYF. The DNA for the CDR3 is TGTGCCAGCAGGCGGGACAGGGCTTACGAGCAGTACTTC.

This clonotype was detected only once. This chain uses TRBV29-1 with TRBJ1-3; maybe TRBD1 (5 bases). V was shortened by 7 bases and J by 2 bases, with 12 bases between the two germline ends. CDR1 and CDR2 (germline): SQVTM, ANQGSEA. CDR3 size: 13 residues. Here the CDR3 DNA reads TGCAGCGCGGGGGGAAGCGCTGGAAACACCATATATTTT. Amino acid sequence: CSAGGSAGNTIYF.

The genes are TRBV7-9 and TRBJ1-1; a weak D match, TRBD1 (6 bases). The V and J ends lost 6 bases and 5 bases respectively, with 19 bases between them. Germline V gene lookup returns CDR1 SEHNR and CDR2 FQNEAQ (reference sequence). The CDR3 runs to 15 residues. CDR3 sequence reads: CASSSRVGARTEAFF. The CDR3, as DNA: TGTGCCAGCAGTTCGCGTGTGGGGGCAAGGACTGAAGCTTTCTTT.

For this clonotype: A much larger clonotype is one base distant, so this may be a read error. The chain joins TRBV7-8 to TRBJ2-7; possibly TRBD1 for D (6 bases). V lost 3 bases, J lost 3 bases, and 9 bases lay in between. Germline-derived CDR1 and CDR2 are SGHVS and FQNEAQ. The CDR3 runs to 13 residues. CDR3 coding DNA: TGTGCCAGCAGCTTGGGACACCTCTACGAGCAGTACTTC. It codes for CASSLGHLYEQYF.

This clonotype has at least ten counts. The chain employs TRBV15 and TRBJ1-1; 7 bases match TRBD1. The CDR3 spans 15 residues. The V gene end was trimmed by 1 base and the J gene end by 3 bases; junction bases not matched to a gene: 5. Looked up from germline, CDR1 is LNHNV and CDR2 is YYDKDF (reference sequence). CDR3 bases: TGTGCCACCAGCAGAGGACAGGGTCGGGACACTGAAGCTTTCTTT. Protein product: CATSRGQGRDTEAFF. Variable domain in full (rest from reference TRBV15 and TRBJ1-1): DAMVIQNPRYQVTQFGKPVTLSCSQTLNHNVMYWYQQKSSQAPKLLFHYYDKDFNNEADTPDNFQSRRPNTSFCFLDIRSPGLGDTAMYLCATSRGQGRDTEAFFGQGTRLTVV.

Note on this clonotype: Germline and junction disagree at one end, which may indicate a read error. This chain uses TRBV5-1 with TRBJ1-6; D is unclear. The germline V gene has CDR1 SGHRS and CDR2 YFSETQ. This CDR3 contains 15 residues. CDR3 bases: TGCGCCAGCAGCTTGGAACCTAGATACGATTCACCCCTCCGCTTT. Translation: CASSLEPRYDSPLRF.